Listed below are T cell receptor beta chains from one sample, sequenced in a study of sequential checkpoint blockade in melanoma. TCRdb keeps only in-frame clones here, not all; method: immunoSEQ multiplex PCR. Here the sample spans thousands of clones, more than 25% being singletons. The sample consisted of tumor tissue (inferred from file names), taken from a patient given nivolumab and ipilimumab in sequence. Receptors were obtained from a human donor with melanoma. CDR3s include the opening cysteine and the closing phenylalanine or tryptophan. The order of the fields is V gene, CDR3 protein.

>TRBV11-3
CASSLSRTSGGAQYF
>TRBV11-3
CASSLRSGPEGYEQYF
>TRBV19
CASSMSLLLGEQYF
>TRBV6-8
CASRGQGANQPQHF
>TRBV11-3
CASSLVQGTNEKLFF
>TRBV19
CASSIDGFRYEQYF
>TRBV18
CASHPSSGEQYF
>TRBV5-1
CASSLAGASDTDTQYF
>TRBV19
CASEIQGGQPQHF
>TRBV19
CASQPTGTTDTQYF
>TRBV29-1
CSVHPIAPQETQYF
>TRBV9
CASNPPGQGYEQYF
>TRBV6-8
CASSYGGRGRHSYEQYF
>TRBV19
CATKDGPHQETQYF
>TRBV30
CAWSLKRGEKLFF
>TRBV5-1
CASSPGGVNYGYTF
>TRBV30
CAWSVQGGTQPQHF
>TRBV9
CASGGHPNTGELFF
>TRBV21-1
CASSLAVWVTQYF
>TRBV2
CASSAGGGAQYGYTF
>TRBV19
CASSIQSRPDTQYF
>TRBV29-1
CSVDSGSGRATGEQFF
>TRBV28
CASRLPAIGNTIYF
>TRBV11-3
CASSWTTGSGEQYF
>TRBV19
CASSLQLNTEAFF
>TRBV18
CASSPGVEETQYF
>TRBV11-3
CASAGQIGQETQYF
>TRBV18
CASSAPPGLMEGYTF
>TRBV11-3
CASSLPQVGGGETQYF
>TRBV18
CASSPAGHSYEQYF
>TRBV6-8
CASSYSTSAHGAEAFF
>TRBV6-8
CASSPGLAAVGYQPQHF
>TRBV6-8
CASRSSGAAYEQYF
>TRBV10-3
CAISESIRTASTDTQYF
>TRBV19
CASLLMVAGSINQPQHF
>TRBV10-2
CASSKRHRGDTEAFF
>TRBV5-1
CASSLWGTLTDTQYF
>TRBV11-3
CASSLTAGNTGELFF
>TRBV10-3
CAISDLTSGGQETQYF
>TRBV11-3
CASSPTGTGKETQYF
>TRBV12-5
CASAFPRGGNTEAFF
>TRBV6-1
CASSEGDRNTGELFF
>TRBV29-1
CSVDGQPTYNEQFF
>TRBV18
CASSPQNPGQSNTEAFF
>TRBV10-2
CASSDREVNQPQHF
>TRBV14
CASSQGVAREFDEQYF
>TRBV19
CASQTVIRSNQPQHF
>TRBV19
CASSPRLAGVFTDTQYF
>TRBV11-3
CASSLGNPSTDTQYF
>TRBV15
CATADGAGPYEQYF
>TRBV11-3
CASSSGQEGNTEAFF
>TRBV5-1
CASSFDRFSNTEAFF
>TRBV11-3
CASSLGRTNTEAFF
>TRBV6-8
CATLDGGGRPGELFF
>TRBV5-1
CASSSQGGRTEAFF
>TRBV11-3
CASSFSGARETQYF